The entry that follows covers one TCR beta chain sequence. This sample was included in a study of T cell changes during pregnancy in multiple sclerosis. TCRdb's copy holds only in-frame clones and misses some; the assay was immunoSEQ multiplex PCR. The sample consists of about 83,000 clones, over 80% of them appearing once. The sequencing here drew on PBMCs, taken in the first trimester of pregnancy. This receptor was identified in a female donor in good health, serving as a control in a pregnancy study. Some clones in this sample may be carry-over from other donors' samples.

CDR3 DNA: TGTGCCAGCAGCTTCTTAATAGGAAACACCATATATTTT. Its translation: CASSFLIGNTIYF. V and J are TRBV7-9 and TRBJ1-3; D call uncertain. Looked up from germline, CDR1 is SEHNR and CDR2 is FQNEAQ (reference sequence). Trimming took 3 bases from V and 4 from J, leaving 7 bases between them. The CDR3 spans 13 residues.